These 10 T cell receptor beta chains were sequenced from one sample in a study of OX40 agonist ivuxolimab in advanced cancers. Sequenced by immunoSEQ multiplex PCR; TCRdb stores in-frame clones only, minus some. Counted here are about 82,000 clones, roughly 91% occurring once; the ten biggest clones make up under 3%. The source was CD4+ or CD8+ T cells sorted from blood, collected in a trial of the OX40 agonist ivuxolimab. The receptors derive from an adult with an advanced solid tumor such as melanoma, head and neck, liver or kidney cancer.

The V call is TRBV7-6, the J call TRBJ2-3, with 8 bases aligning to TRBD1. The CDR3 has 15 residues. The V gene end was trimmed by 5 bases and the J gene end by 8 bases; junction bases not matched to a gene: 12. Germline-derived CDR1 and CDR2 are SGHVS and FNYEAQ. The CDR3 DNA follows: TGTGCCAGCAGCCCAACCGGACAGGGAAACCCTACGCAGTATTTT. It is translated as CASSPTGQGNPTQYF. Full variable domain (remainder filled in from reference TRBV7-6 and TRBJ2-3): GAGVSQSPRYKVTKRGQDVALRCDPISGHVSLYWYRQALGQGPEFLTYFNYEAQQDKSGLPNDRFSAERPEGSISTLTIQRTEQRDSAMYRCASSPTGQGNPTQYFGPGTRLTVL.

CDR3 amino acids: CASSFSGAGGDTQYF. In DNA form, the CDR3 reads TGTGCCAGCAGTTTTAGCGGGGCGGGGGGAGATACGCAGTATTTT. The chain carries TRBV6-5 and TRBJ2-3; 8 positions match TRBD2. CDR3 length: 15 amino acids. Germline V lookup: CDR1 MNHEY, CDR2 SVGAGI. J was trimmed by 5 bases and V by 4 bases; bases with no gene match: 8.

The chain combines TRBV18 with TRBJ1-2; 7 bases are shared with TRBD1. The germline V gene has CDR1 KGHSH and CDR2 LQKENI. J gave up 5 bases and V 3 bases, and 24 bases lay outside the gene matches. The CDR3 extends over 20 amino acids. The CDR3 spells CASSPDEPGQKTRRRYGYTF. The CDR3 nucleotides are TGTGCCAGCTCACCTGATGAGCCGGGACAGAAGACCCGGAGACGATATGGCTACACCTTC.

The V gene is TRBV30, the J gene TRBJ2-7, with a possible D match to TRBD2 (5 bases). Germline V gives CDR1 GTSNPN, CDR2 SVGIG (reference sequence). V gave up 3 bases and J gave up 6 bases, with 12 bases separating them. The CDR3 contains 12 residues. CDR3 protein: CAWRDHRGEQYF. The CDR3 DNA is TGTGCCTGGAGGGACCACCGGGGCGAGCAGTACTTC.

The chain couples TRBV19 to TRBJ2-5; no clear D. This CDR3 has 13 amino acids. V lost 6 bases, J lost 0 bases, and 8 bases lay in between. The germline V gene has CDR1 LNHDA and CDR2 SQIVND (reference sequence). DNA of the CDR3: TGTGCCAGTAGCCTCTCGTACCAAGAGACCCAGTACTTC. This codes for CASSLSYQETQYF.

This clone was detected only once. The CDR3, as DNA: TGCGCCAGCAGGCGGGGCGGGACAGGTAACCTTCTGGCGGCCAACGTCCTGACTTTC. It is translated as CASRRGGTGNLLAANVLTF. The chain is built from TRBV5-1 and TRBJ2-6; 8 bases fit TRBD1. The CDR3 sequence is 19 residues long. Germline CDR1 SGHRS, CDR2 YFSETQ. V lost 5 bases, J lost 6 bases, and 19 bases stayed unmatched.

The chain employs TRBV30 and TRBJ2-7; D tentatively reads TRBD1 or TRBD2 (6 bases each). The CDR3 contains 13 residues. V was cut by 0 bases and J by 3 bases, with 9 bases left in between. CDR1 and CDR2 from the germline V gene are GTSNPN and SVGIG (reference sequence). Here the CDR3 reads CAWSVGGNYEQYF. DNA for the CDR3: TGTGCCTGGAGTGTAGGGGGGAACTACGAGCAGTACTTC.

This clone was found once. V usage is TRBV29-1 and J usage is TRBJ2-1, with 13 bases aligning to TRBD2. The CDR3 loop spans 15 amino acids. Germline CDR1 reads SQVTM; CDR2 reads ANQGSEA. The CDR3 coding sequence is TGCACCATCGCGTCACTAGCGGGAGGGGGCAATGAGCAGTTCTTC. Translating it yields CTIASLAGGGNEQFF.

The chain carries TRBV19 and TRBJ2-3; 13 bases align to TRBD2. The junction had 8 bases not matched to a gene; V was cut back by 5 bases and J by 0 bases. The CDR3 has 18 residues. The germline V gene encodes CDR1 LNHDA and CDR2 SQIVND (reference sequence). Written as DNA, the CDR3 is TGTGCCAGTAGTCCGCCCCCGGGACTAGCGGGGAGCACAGATACGCAGTATTTT. Translation: CASSPPPGLAGSTDTQYF.

The genes are TRBV5-5 and TRBJ2-1; no firm D call. V shed 4 bases and J shed 4 bases, with 12 bases lying between them. This CDR3 has 14 residues. Germline V gene lookup returns CDR1 SGHKS and CDR2 YYEKEE (reference sequence). The CDR3 sequence is CASSAGRWYNEQFF. The CDR3 DNA reads TGTGCCAGCAGCGCTGGTAGGTGGTACAATGAGCAGTTCTTC.